Included here is one T cell receptor (beta chain) sequence, with context. Germline CDR1 LNHDA, CDR2 SQIVND (reference sequence). This CDR3 has 14 residues. Trimming shortened V by 6 bases and J by 4 bases, and 13 bases separated the two germline ends. This specimen comes from a study of blood T cell repertoires in COVID-19. Study summary: Samples came from the United States, Italy and Spain, spanning acute and convalescent COVID-19. The cDNA or gDNA used as material had been derived from T cells, B-cell-depleted T cells, or PBMCs.

Source study methods: Cell counts per sample came from amplifying reference gene primers. TCRdb's table, derived via immunoSEQ multiplex PCR, lists solely in-frame clones and lacks some. Clone size and V and J calls were adopted from that table, with D and trimming inferred from the DNA. The sample consists of over 20,000 clones, more than 70% of them appearing once. The chain recombines TRBV19 with TRBJ1-3, with D tentatively TRBD1 (6 bases). Sequencing input: peripheral blood. The source is a human donor with active COVID-19. The donor label of this sample is uncertain. CDR3 protein: CASRNTGFGNTIYF. CDR3 sequence (DNA): TGTGCCAGTAGAAATACAGGGTTCGGAAACACCATATATTTT.